The present T cell receptor (beta chain) was sequenced within a study of blood T cell repertoires in COVID-19. This table comes from immunoSEQ multiplex PCR, and its TCRdb copy is limited to in-frame clones, with some not included. This sample has about 100,000 clones, with around 88% found just once. V shed 1 base, J shed 7 bases, and the junction held 3 bases outside the gene matches. Germline-derived CDR1 and CDR2 are LNHDA and SQIVND (reference sequence). The CDR3 runs to 14 residues. The sample comprised peripheral blood. The source of this sequence is a human donor in a cohort sampled during active COVID-19. V usage is TRBV19 and J usage is TRBJ2-1; 8 nucleotides agree with TRBD2. The CDR3 spells CASSIGRGGNEQFF. The CDR3 nucleotides read TGTGCCAGTAGTATAGGACGGGGGGGGAATGAGCAGTTCTTC.